The clone carrying this T cell receptor (beta chain) turned up a few times. The record originates from a study of cytomegalovirus exposure and HLA in healthy donors. This PCR relied on a set of 60 Vbeta primers and 13 Jbeta primers. The method was immunoSEQ multiplex PCR; TCRdb's version includes in-frame clones alone and lacks a portion of them. Among some 110,000 clones, around 70% were seen once, and the ten largest hold 8% to 9.5%. This CDR3 region has 17 residues. V trimming: 2 bases; J trimming: 5 bases; junction bases outside the gene matches: 12. Per germline, CDR1 SGHAT and CDR2 FQNNGV. The source material was PBMCs. The source of this sequence is a young man in good health and CMV-seropositive. V usage is TRBV11-2 and J usage is TRBJ2-5; 9 nucleotides match TRBD2. The CDR3 region has the DNA TGTGCCAGCAGCTTACATCTGCGGGGGGGTTCCGTGGAGACCCAGTACTTC. This codes for CASSLHLRGGSVETQYF. Full variable domain (remainder filled in from reference TRBV11-2 and TRBJ2-5): EAGVAQSPRYKIIEKRQSVAFWCNPISGHATLYWYQQILGQGPKLLIQFQNNGVVDDSQLPKDRFSAERLKGVDSTLKIQPAKLEDSAVYLCASSLHLRGGSVETQYFGPGTRLLVL.